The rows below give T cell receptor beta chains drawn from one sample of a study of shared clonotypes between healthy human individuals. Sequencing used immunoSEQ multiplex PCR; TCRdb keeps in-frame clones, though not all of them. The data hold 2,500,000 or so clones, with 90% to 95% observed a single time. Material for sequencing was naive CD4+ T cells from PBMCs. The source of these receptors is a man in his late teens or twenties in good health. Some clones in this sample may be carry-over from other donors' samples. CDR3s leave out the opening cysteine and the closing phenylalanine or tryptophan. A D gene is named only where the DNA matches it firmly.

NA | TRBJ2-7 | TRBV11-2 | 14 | ASSPRGGVISYEQY
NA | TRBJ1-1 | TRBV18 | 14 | ASSPTPDTLNTEAF
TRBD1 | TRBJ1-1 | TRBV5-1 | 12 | ASSSGTGGTEAF
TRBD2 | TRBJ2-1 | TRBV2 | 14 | ASSENGRAIHNEQF
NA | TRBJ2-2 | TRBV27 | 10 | ASKSWSGELF
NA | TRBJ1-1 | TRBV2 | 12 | ASRIRERGTEAF
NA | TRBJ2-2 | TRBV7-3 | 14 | ASSLQWQGNTGELF
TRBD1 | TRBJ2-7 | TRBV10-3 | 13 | AISESTGSGYEQY
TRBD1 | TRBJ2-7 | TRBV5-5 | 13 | ASSLLGDSTYEQY
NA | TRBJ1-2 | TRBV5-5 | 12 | ASSLMGDNYGYT
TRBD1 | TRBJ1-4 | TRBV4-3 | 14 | ASSLFSQGARLKLF
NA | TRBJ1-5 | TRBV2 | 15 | ASSDFVNREVNQPQH
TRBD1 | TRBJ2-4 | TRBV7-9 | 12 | ASSHGDSWDIQY
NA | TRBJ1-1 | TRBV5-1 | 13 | ASSQGGGQNTEAF
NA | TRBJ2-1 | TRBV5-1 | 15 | ASSLVRSLAQVNEQF
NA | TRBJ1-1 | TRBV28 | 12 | ASSPPTGPTEAF
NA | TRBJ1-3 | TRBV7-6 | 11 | ASSGAKGNTIY
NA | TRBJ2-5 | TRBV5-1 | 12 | ASSLGAVEETQY
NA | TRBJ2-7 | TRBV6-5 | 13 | ASSYSLANSYEQY
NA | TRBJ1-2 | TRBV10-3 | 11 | AIREDRSYGYT
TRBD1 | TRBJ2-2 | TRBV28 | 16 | ASSSPLQGTSNTGELF
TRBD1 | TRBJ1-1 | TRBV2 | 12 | ASSQDRVNTEAF
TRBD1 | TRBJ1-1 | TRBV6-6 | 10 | ASSDTGVGAF
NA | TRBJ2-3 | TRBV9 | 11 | ASSVGDGDTQY
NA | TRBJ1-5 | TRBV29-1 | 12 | SVTMTRPGQPQH
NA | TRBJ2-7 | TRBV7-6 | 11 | ASSLGVTYEQY
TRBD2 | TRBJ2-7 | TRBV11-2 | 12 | ASSIAGGPYEQY